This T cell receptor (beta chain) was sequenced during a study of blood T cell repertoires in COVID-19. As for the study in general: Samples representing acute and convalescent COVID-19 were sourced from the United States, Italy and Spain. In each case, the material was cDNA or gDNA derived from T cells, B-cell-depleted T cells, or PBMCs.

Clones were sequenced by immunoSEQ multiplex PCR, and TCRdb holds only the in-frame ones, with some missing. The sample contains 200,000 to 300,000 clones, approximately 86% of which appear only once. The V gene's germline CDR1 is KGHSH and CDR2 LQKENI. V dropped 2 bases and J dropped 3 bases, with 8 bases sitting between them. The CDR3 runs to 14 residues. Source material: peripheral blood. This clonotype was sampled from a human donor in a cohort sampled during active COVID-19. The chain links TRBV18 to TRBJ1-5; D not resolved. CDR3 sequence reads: CASSPGSVNQPQHF. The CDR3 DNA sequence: TGTGCCAGCTCACCAGGGAGCGTCAATCAGCCCCAGCATTTT.